A selection of T cell receptor beta chains follows, all from one sample in a study of shared clonotypes between healthy human individuals. Clones were sequenced by immunoSEQ multiplex PCR, and TCRdb holds only the in-frame ones, with some missing. Seen here are under 2,500,000 clones, about 94% observed once, and the top ten hold roughly 0.13%. The specimen sequenced was naive CD4+ T cells sorted from blood. The origin of the receptors is a man between 18 and 35 years old in good health. The CDR3 runs from the conserved cysteine through the conserved F or W. Fields, in order: CDR3 DNA, CDR3 protein, V gene, clone size, D gene, J gene. D genes are given only for firm matches. Part of the rows lack a size; the others show once, few, many or a class for expanded clones.

TGTGCCAGCAGCGGCGGGACTAGCGGGGAGTTTAACGAGCAGTACTTC	CASSGGTSGEFNEQYF	TRBV9	.	TRBD2	TRBJ2-7
TGTGCCAGCAGTTACAATGGGGAGGGGTCCGAGCAGTACTTC	CASSYNGEGSEQYF	TRBV6-6	.	TRBD2	TRBJ2-7
TGTGCCAGCAGTTTACGGACCGGGGGCTACACCTTC	CASSLRTGGYTF	TRBV28	.	.	TRBJ1-2
TGTGCCAGCAGCCAGGGACAGGGTTTTAGTCAGCCCCAGCATTTT	CASSQGQGFSQPQHF	TRBV6-5	.	TRBD1	TRBJ1-5
TGTGCCAGTAGTATCATAGCGGGGGCTCTCTCCTACGAGCAGTACTTC	CASSIIAGALSYEQYF	TRBV19	.	TRBD2	TRBJ2-7
TGTGCCAGCAGCTCCGGGGGGTCAACGAGCACAGATACGCAGTATTTT	CASSSGGSTSTDTQYF	TRBV9	.	TRBD2	TRBJ2-3
TGTGCCAGCAGGGGGACAGGGTCCTATGGCTACACCTTC	CASRGTGSYGYTF	TRBV27	.	TRBD1	TRBJ1-2
TGCGCCAGCAGCTACGGGACCCCCTACGAGCAGTACTTC	CASSYGTPYEQYF	TRBV11-3	.	.	TRBJ2-7
TGTGCCAGCAACAACCTAGCCCTCGGACAGGCCAGCTATGGCTACACCTTC	CASNNLALGQASYGYTF	TRBV7-2	once	TRBD1	TRBJ1-2
TGCGCCAGCAGTGGGCGGGAGTTCCCCTACAATGAGCAGTTCTTC	CASSGREFPYNEQFF	TRBV10-2	once	TRBD2	TRBJ2-1
TGCGCCAGCAGCTTGGGTTCGGGGGCAGATACGCAGTATTTT	CASSLGSGADTQYF	TRBV5-1	once	.	TRBJ2-3
TGTGCCAGCAGCTTGGCCCAGTTTCAAGAAAAACTGTTTTTT	CASSLAQFQEKLFF	TRBV5-8	.	.	TRBJ1-4
TGTGCCAGCAGCTTAGGGGTCGCAGAAGCTTTCTTT	CASSLGVAEAFF	TRBV7-8	once	.	TRBJ1-1
TGCGCCAGCAGCTTGGGGGACAGGGATCAAGAGACCCAGTACTTC	CASSLGDRDQETQYF	TRBV5-1	.	TRBD1	TRBJ2-5
TGTGCCAGCTCATCAGGGAACTCCTACGAGCAGTACTTC	CASSSGNSYEQYF	TRBV18	.	.	TRBJ2-7
TGTGCCAGCAGTGGCGATGATATACCCCCTGACGGTTTCTTT	CASSGDDIPPDGFF	TRBV2	.	.	TRBJ1-1
TGTGCCTTCTCCGATAGGGAGCAGTACTTC	CAFSDREQYF	TRBV7-6	.	.	TRBJ2-7
TGTGCCAGCTCACCAGACGGGCTCCTCTATGGCTACACCTTC	CASSPDGLLYGYTF	TRBV18	once	.	TRBJ1-2
TGCGCCAGCAGCCAAGACCGGGAGAGGGTCCAAGAGACCCAGTACTTC	CASSQDRERVQETQYF	TRBV4-1	.	.	TRBJ2-5
TGCAGCGTTGACCGCGGGGGGTTTTACAATGAGCAGTTCTTC	CSVDRGGFYNEQFF	TRBV29-1	.	TRBD2	TRBJ2-1
TGTGCCTGGAGCGGGGGACAGGGATTCTACAATGAGCAGTTCTTC	CAWSGGQGFYNEQFF	TRBV30	.	TRBD1	TRBJ2-1
TGTGCTAGCAGCCTTAACAGGGGGGAGACCCAGTACTTC	CASSLNRGETQYF	TRBV7-7	.	TRBD1	TRBJ2-5
TGTGCCACCAGCGCCGAGACCGTGGGGACTAGCGGGAGGGCTTCCGTCAATGAGCAGTTCTTC	CATSAETVGTSGRASVNEQFF	TRBV15	.	TRBD2	TRBJ2-1
TGCGCCAGCAGCTTGGGGGACAGGGCAAATGAGCAGTTCTTC	CASSLGDRANEQFF	TRBV5-1	.	TRBD1	TRBJ2-1
TGTGCCAGCTCACCACCCGGGACAGCGAACACCGGGGAGCTGTTTTTT	CASSPPGTANTGELFF	TRBV18	.	TRBD1	TRBJ2-2
TGTGCCTGGAACCCCGGGCGGGGGGGCGGCACAGATACGCAGTATTTT	CAWNPGRGGGTDTQYF	TRBV30	.	TRBD2	TRBJ2-3
TGCGCCAGCAGCCCACGGCAATCAGATACGCAGTATTTT	CASSPRQSDTQYF	TRBV5-1	.	.	TRBJ2-3
TGCAGCGCTATAAGCTCTGGAAACACCATATATTTT	CSAISSGNTIYF	TRBV29-1	.	.	TRBJ1-3
TGTGCCAGCAGCTTAATGGGACAGGGAAGTGGCTACACCTTC	CASSLMGQGSGYTF	TRBV7-8	.	TRBD1	TRBJ1-2
TGTGCCAGCATCGAGCAGGGGGCTACATACCCCTACGAGCAGTACTTC	CASIEQGATYPYEQYF	TRBV2	.	TRBD1	TRBJ2-7
TGTGCCTGGAGTGGGGGTCGAGTCAGGGAGCAGTACTTC	CAWSGGRVREQYF	TRBV30	.	.	TRBJ2-7
TGTGCCAGCAGGACAGGGTCCCTGAACTATGGCTACACCTTC	CASRTGSLNYGYTF	TRBV28	few	TRBD1	TRBJ1-2
TGTGCCAGTGGTGTTTCAGATACGCAGTATTTT	CASGVSDTQYF	TRBV7-9	.	.	TRBJ2-3
TGTGCCAGCAGTTCCCGGTCGCCCTCCTACGAGCAGTACTTC	CASSSRSPSYEQYF	TRBV6-5	.	.	TRBJ2-7
TGTGCCAGCTCACCACCAAACCGGGACAGTTACGAGCAGTACTTC	CASSPPNRDSYEQYF	TRBV18	.	TRBD1	TRBJ2-7
TGTGCCAGCAGTCCCGGGACAGGGGGCTACGAGCAGTACTTC	CASSPGTGGYEQYF	TRBV25-1	once	TRBD1	TRBJ2-7
TGTGCCAGCAGTTACACTGCCCAGGGTGAGACCCAGTACTTC	CASSYTAQGETQYF	TRBV6-5	.	.	TRBJ2-5
TGTGCCAGCAGTTTAGGGGGAATTAGCACAGATACGCAGTATTTT	CASSLGGISTDTQYF	TRBV27	.	.	TRBJ2-3
TGTGCCAGCTCACCACCAAATAAGAACACTGAAGCTTTCTTT	CASSPPNKNTEAFF	TRBV18	.	.	TRBJ1-1
TGTGCCAGTAGCCCAGACCAGGCTCCTGGAAACACCATATATTTT	CASSPDQAPGNTIYF	TRBV19	.	.	TRBJ1-3
TGCGCCAGCGGACTATCCCCGACGGAGGTGATGGGGGGCTACACCTTC	CASGLSPTEVMGGYTF	TRBV5-1	.	.	TRBJ1-2
TGTGCCAGCAGCTTGGCTGGGGTGGTCAATGAGCAGTTCTTC	CASSLAGVVNEQFF	TRBV7-9	.	.	TRBJ2-1
TGTGCCAGCAGTTTTCTAAGTGGGGACCCAACTAATGAAAAACTGTTTTTT	CASSFLSGDPTNEKLFF	TRBV28	.	.	TRBJ1-4
TGCGCCAGCAGTGAGTCGCGGAGACAGGGGCCCGAGCAGTACTTC	CASSESRRQGPEQYF	TRBV10-1	once	TRBD1	TRBJ2-7
TGTGCCAGCAGTGAACGAGGGAGCACTGAAGCTTTCTTT	CASSERGSTEAFF	TRBV6-1	.	.	TRBJ1-1
TGTGCCAGCTCACCTAAGATAATGCTGGGTGCTTTCAGCACAGATACGCAGTATTTT	CASSPKIMLGAFSTDTQYF	TRBV18	.	.	TRBJ2-3
TGTGCCAGCAGTTACTTGGGGACGCGAAAGCAGTTCTTC	CASSYLGTRKQFF	TRBV6-5	.	.	TRBJ2-1